The clone carrying this T cell receptor (beta chain) was seen at least ten times. Amplification of the TCR beta CDR3 regions used RNA transcripts (as template). In the first round, RT-PCR was carried out with HTBI primers, and a multiplex PCR formed the second round. TCRdb redid the calling of the multiplex PCR reads with MiXCR, one entry per CDR3 protein. The table lists 350,000 to 400,000 distinct CDR3 sequences, 18% of them singletons, with roughly 1.5% in the top ten. This sample stems from a study of Graves' ophthalmopathy and Graves' hyperthyroidism. The CDR3 is 13 amino acids. V lost 7 bases and J lost 6, with 15 bases in between. CDR1 is MNHEY, CDR2 SMNVEV, per germline (reference sequence).

The clonotype originates from a woman between 18 and 29 years old with Graves' ophthalmopathy. The sequenced sample consisted of peripheral blood. The rearrangement links TRBV27 to TRBJ1-1; possibly TRBD1 for D (5 bases). The CDR3 sequence: CASKARGEPEAFF. The CDR3 region has the DNA TGTGCCAGCAAGGCCCGGGGCGAGCCTGAAGCTTTCTTT.